The T cell receptor beta chain described here comes from a study of blood T cell repertoires in COVID-19. Looking at the study overall: Whether acute or convalescent, the COVID-19 samples came from the United States, Italy and Spain. In each case, the material was cDNA or gDNA derived from T cells, B-cell-depleted T cells, or PBMCs.

Trimming took 3 bases from V and 6 from J; bases not matched to a gene: 5. CDR1 is SGHTA and CDR2 is FQGTGA in the germline V gene. The CDR3 has 16 amino acids. The authors' processing: How many nucleated cells were present was estimated from reference gene primer amplification. Measured with immunoSEQ multiplex PCR; TCRdb has only the in-frame clones, and not every one. V and J calls and clone size follow that table, whereas D and trimming were derived from the DNA. The sample shows under 200,000 clones, around 85% of them seen only once. This clone occurred a few times. V gene TRBV7-3 combines with J gene TRBJ2-1; 13 bases are shared with TRBD2. The receptor was isolated from a woman of 80 years or more with acute or convalescent COVID-19. Specimen: peripheral blood. CDR3 in DNA: TGTGCCAGCAGCTTGGAGGGGACTAGCGGGACCAATGAGCAGTTCTTC. Amino acid sequence: CASSLEGTSGTNEQFF.